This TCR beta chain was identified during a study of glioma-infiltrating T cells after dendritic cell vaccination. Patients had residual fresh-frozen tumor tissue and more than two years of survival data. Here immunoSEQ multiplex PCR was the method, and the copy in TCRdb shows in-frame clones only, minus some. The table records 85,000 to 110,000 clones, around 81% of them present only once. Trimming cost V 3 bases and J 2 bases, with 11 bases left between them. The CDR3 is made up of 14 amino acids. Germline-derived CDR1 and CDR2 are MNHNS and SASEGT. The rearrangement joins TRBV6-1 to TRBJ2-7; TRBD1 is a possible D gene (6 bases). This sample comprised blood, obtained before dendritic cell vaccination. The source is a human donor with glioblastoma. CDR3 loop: CASSDRRDTYEQYF. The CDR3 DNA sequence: TGTGCCAGCAGTGATCGACGGGACACCTACGAGCAGTACTTC.